This T cell receptor (beta chain) was identified in a study of blood T cell repertoires in COVID-19. Study details: PBMCs, B-cell-depleted T cells, or T cells were the source of the cDNA or gDNA that made up the material.

As processed by the authors: How many nucleated cells were present was estimated from reference gene primer amplification. The table came from immunoSEQ multiplex PCR; TCRdb's copy has only in-frame clones and leaves some out. The V and J calls and clone size come from that table; D and trimming were worked out from the DNA. The data show 25,000 to 35,000 clones, about 85% seen once. This clone showed up just a few times. CDR1 and CDR2 from the germline V gene are MNHEY and SMNVEV (reference sequence). The V end was cut by 4 bases, the J end by 3 bases, with 10 bases between. The CDR3 runs to 15 residues.

Sequenced input: peripheral blood. This receptor was taken from a woman in her sixties with acute or convalescent COVID-19. The V call is TRBV27, the J call TRBJ2-6; D remains ambiguous. CDR3 in amino acids: CASSSRSSGANVLTF. In nucleotides, the CDR3 is TGTGCCAGCAGTTCCCGGTCGAGTGGGGCCAACGTCCTGACTTTC.